The present entry profiles one T cell receptor beta chain with its context. Its antigen is as yet unknown. This sample is part of a study of Ad26.COV2.S vaccination and SARS-CoV-2 variants. Study at large: Intramuscular Ad26.COV2.S at 5x10^10 or 1x10^11 viral particles. General study points: Non-spike TCR breadth was similar in vaccine and placebo recipients.

Treatment indicated: over 15 received Ad26.COV2.S at low or high dose, single or two shots; about 5 received placebo; per-sample allocation not given. Day 63 after the first vaccine or placebo injection was the time point for sampling. Germline V gene lookup returns CDR1 LNHDA and CDR2 SQIVND (reference sequence). V was cut by 6 bases and J by 8 bases, with 15 bases left in between. This CDR3 comprises 13 residues. The repertoire was sequenced with immunoSEQ multiplex PCR; TCRdb's copy has only in-frame clones and lacks some. Of about 420,000 clones detected, approximately 90% appear once; the ten largest clones hold approximately 4%.

This clonotype originated in a person aged 18-65 years who received the Ad26.COV2.S COVID-19 vaccine or a placebo. This chain links TRBV19 with TRBJ2-3; D might be TRBD2 (6 bases). This specimen consisted of peripheral blood, obtained in a trial of Ad26.COV2.S vaccine versus placebo. CDR3 bases: TGTGCCAGTAGGGGGACTCCGGGTGGTACGCAGTATTTT. Amino acid sequence: CASRGTPGGTQYF.